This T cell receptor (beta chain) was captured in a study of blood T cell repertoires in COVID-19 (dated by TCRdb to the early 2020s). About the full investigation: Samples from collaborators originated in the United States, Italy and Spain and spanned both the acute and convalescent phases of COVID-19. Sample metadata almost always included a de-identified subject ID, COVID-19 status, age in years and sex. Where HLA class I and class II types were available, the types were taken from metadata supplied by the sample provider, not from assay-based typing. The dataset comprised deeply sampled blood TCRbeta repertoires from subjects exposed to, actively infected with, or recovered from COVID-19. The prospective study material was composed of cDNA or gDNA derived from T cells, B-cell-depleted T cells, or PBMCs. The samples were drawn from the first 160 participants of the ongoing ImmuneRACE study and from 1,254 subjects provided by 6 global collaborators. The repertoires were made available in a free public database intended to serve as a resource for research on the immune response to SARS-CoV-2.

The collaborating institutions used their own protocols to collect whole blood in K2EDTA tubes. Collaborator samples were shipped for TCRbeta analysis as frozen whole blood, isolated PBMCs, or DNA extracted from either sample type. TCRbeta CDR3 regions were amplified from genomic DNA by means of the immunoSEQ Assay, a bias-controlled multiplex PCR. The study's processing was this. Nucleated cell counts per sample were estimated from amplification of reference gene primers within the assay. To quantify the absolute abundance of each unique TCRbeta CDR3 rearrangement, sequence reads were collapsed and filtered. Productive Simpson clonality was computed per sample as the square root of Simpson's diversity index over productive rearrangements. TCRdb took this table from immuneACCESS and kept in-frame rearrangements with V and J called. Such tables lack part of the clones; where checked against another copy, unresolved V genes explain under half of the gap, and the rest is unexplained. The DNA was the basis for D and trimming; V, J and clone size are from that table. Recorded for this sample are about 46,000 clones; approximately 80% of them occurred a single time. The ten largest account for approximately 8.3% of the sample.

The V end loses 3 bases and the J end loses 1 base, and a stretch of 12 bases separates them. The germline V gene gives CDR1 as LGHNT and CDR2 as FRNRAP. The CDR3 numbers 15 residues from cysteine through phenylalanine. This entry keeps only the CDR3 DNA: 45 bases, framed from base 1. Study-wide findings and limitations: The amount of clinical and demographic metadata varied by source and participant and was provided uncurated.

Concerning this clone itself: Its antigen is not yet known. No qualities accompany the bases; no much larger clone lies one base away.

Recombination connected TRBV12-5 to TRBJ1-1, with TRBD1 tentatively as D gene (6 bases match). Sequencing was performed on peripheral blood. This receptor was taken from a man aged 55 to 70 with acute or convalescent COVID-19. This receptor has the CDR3 CASGFPPTGNTEAFF. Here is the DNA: TGTGCTAGTGGTTTTCCCCCGACAGGGAACACTGAAGCTTTCTTT.